The source of this T cell receptor beta chain is a study of blood T cell repertoires in COVID-19. Overall study context: Both acute and convalescent COVID-19 samples were obtained from the United States, Italy and Spain. PBMCs, B-cell-depleted T cells, or T cells provided the cDNA or gDNA that made up the material.

Per the original methods: Cell counts per sample came from amplifying reference gene primers. The data were produced by immunoSEQ multiplex PCR, yet TCRdb's version contains in-frame clones alone and is incomplete. That table is the source of V, J and clone size, and D and trimming were worked out from the DNA. The sample records tens of thousands of clones, 83% being singletons. This TCR derives from a man aged 45-65 years with acute or convalescent COVID-19. Sequencing used peripheral blood.

CDR3 sequence: CATEGDGLSDEQFF. CDR3 in DNA: TGTGCCACCGAGGGGGACGGCCTCAGCGATGAGCAGTTCTTC. The chain is built from TRBV24-1 and TRBJ2-1; possibly TRBD1 for D (6 bases). V gave up 9 bases and J gave up 8 bases, with 19 bases separating them. The CDR3 covers 14 residues. Germline CDR1 and CDR2: KGHDR and SFDVKD.